This TCR beta chain was sequenced during a study of blood T cell repertoires in COVID-19. The germline V gene has CDR1 GTSNPN and CDR2 SVGIG (reference sequence). V was cut by 1 base and J by 8 bases, with 11 bases left in between. The CDR3 sequence is 12 residues long. Assay: immunoSEQ multiplex PCR; the TCRdb copy retains only in-frame clones and omits some. Of about 90,000 clones in the sample, approximately 80% were seen once. V and J are TRBV30 and TRBJ1-2, with D possibly being TRBD1 (6 bases). Sequencing was performed on peripheral blood. The clonotype was recovered from a woman aged 80 or older with acute or convalescent COVID-19. The CDR3 here is CAWSGGRRGYTF. CDR3 nucleotide sequence: TGTGCCTGGAGTGGGGGGCGCAGGGGCTACACCTTC. Using reference TRBV30 and TRBJ1-2 for the parts outside the CDR3, the full variable domain is SQTIHQWPATLVQPVGSPLSLECTVEGTSNPNLYWYRQAAGRGLQLLFYSVGIGQISSEVPQNLSASRPQDRQFILSSKKLLLSDSGFYLCAWSGGRRGYTFGSGTRLTVV.